These 21 T cell receptor beta chains originate from one sample sequenced in a study of vaccination and CD4 T cells after COVID-19. Oncomine TCR Beta short-read sequencing was applied to DNA from cultured CD4+ T cells. Each CDR3 protein is one row after TCRdb ran MiXCR on the PCR reads. Counted here are some 15,000 distinct CDR3 sequences, about 40% occurring once; the ten biggest clones make up under 25%. No cognate antigen is known for these TCRs. Noted treatment: approximately nine-day PBMC culture with coronavirus spike peptide pools or control peptides (ViraFEST assay). The sample was cultured CD4+ T cells from blood. The receptors here all came from a human donor with COVID-19.

The count of this clonotype is one. The rearrangement links TRBV29-1 to TRBJ1-1, with D tentatively TRBD1 (6 bases). The CDR3 covers 11 residues. Germline CDR1 SQVTM, CDR2 ANQGSEA. The ends were cut back, 7 bases at V and 1 base at J, with 7 bases in the middle. CDR3 nucleotide sequence: TGCAGCGGGACAGAGAACACTGAAGCTTTCTTT. Protein: CSGTENTEAFF.

This clonotype was counted between two and nine times. J is TRBJ2-3 and V is TRBV7-2; the D gene could be TRBD1 or TRBD2 (6 bases each). Germline-derived CDR1 and CDR2 are SGHTA and FQGNSA. V was clipped by 0 bases and J by 5 bases, with 15 bases between them. This CDR3 contains 16 residues. The CDR3 sequence: CASSLAVGGGRDTQYF. In nucleotides, the CDR3 is TGTGCCAGCAGCTTAGCCGTTGGTGGGGGGCGAGATACGCAGTATTTT.

This clonotype has more than one count but fewer than ten. This chain joins TRBV7-9 and TRBJ1-1, with 10 positions matching TRBD1. The CDR3 loop spans 14 amino acids. V shed 5 bases, J shed 5 bases, and the junction held 5 bases outside the gene matches. Germline values: CDR1 SEHNR, CDR2 FQNEAQ (reference sequence). CDR3 in amino acids: CASSLGTGETEAFF. In DNA, the CDR3 is TGTGCCAGCAGCCTCGGGACAGGGGAAACTGAAGCTTTCTTT.

This chain links TRBV7-8 with TRBJ1-6; a weak D match, TRBD1 (6 bases). V lost 7 bases to trimming and J lost 10 bases, with 14 bases between them. CDR3 length: 13 amino acids. Per the germline V gene, CDR1 is SGHVS and CDR2 is FQNEAQ. The CDR3 is CASTPGAGSPLHF. CDR3 in DNA: TGTGCCAGCACCCCAGGGGCTGGGTCACCCCTCCACTTT.

The rearrangement uses TRBV14 and TRBJ1-1; D is unresolved. V was clipped by 2 bases and J by 4 bases, with 8 bases between them. The CDR3 has 13 amino acids. Germline V gene data show CDR1 as SGHDN and CDR2 as FVKESK. The chain's CDR3 is CASSQFLGTEAFF. In nucleotides, the CDR3 is TGTGCCAGCAGCCAATTTTTGGGCACTGAAGCTTTCTTT.

This clonotype was seen a handful of times. This chain joins TRBV2 and TRBJ1-5; D remains unclear. The CDR3 consists of 14 residues. The V end lost 6 bases, the J end lost 0 bases, and 9 bases lay between the germline ends. The germline gives CDR1 SNHLY, CDR2 FYNNEI. DNA of the CDR3: TGTGCCAGCAGCCAGATTTATAGCAATCAGCCCCAGCATTTT. Translation gives CASSQIYSNQPQHF.

Here the CDR3 reads CASNRCHGTLCGQYF. DNA of the CDR3: TGTGCCAGCAATCGATGTCACGGGACGCTTTGCGGGCAGTACTTC. V is TRBV25-1 and J is TRBJ2-7; D may correspond to TRBD1 or TRBD2 (5 bases each). The germline V gene encodes CDR1 MGHDK and CDR2 SYGVNS. This CDR3 is 15 amino acids long. Between the trimmed V and J ends, which lost 7 bases and 9 bases, there was a span of 25 bases.

This clonotype has more than one count but fewer than ten. The V call is TRBV20-1, the J call TRBJ2-5; D may correspond to TRBD1 or TRBD2 (5 bases each). The CDR3 extends over 13 amino acids. In germline, CDR1 is DFQATT, CDR2 SNEGSKA (reference sequence). Trimming removed 3 bases at V and 4 bases at J, with 12 bases between. For the CDR3, the DNA is TGCAGTGCTAGCTCCTGGGACGGAGAGACCCAGTACTTC. Translating it yields CSASSWDGETQYF.

The chain couples TRBV30 to TRBJ2-5; TRBD2 matches at 11 bases. The CDR3 loop spans 16 amino acids. The J segment lost 7 bases and the V segment lost 1 base, leaving 11 bases of the junction unmatched. Germline V gene lookup returns CDR1 GTSNPN and CDR2 SVGIG (reference sequence). CDR3 sequence: CAWSGGTSGVTATQYF. CDR3 DNA: TGTGCCTGGAGTGGGGGGACTAGCGGCGTTACGGCGACCCAGTACTTC.

With respect to this clonotype: Germline is not matched at one junction end, which may reflect a read error. This chain uses TRBV7-7 with TRBJ2-2, with D hard to call. The CDR3 has 14 amino acids. Germline V lookup: CDR1 SSHAT, CDR2 FNYEAQ (reference sequence). CDR3 bases: TGTGCTAGCAGCTTCCAACGCGACACCGGGGAGCTGTTTTTT. This gives the protein CASSFQRDTGELFF.

The chain couples TRBV15 to TRBJ2-7; D is undetermined. Germline lookup yields CDR1 LNHNV and CDR2 YYDKDF (reference sequence). The CDR3 length is 16 residues. V lost 1 base and J lost 0, with 13 bases in between. The CDR3, as DNA: TGTGCCACCAGCAGAGGGAGAGTACTCAGCTCCTACGAGCAGTACTTC. It codes for CATSRGRVLSSYEQYF.

This chain joins TRBV20-1 and TRBJ1-4; D is perhaps TRBD1 (6 bases). V lost 3 bases and J lost 1, with 12 bases in between. The CDR3 consists of 15 residues. Germline-derived CDR1 and CDR2 are DFQATT and SNEGSKA (reference sequence). The CDR3 region is CSASRGRGTNEKLFF. Written as DNA, the CDR3 is TGCAGTGCTAGTCGGGGGCGGGGAACTAATGAAAAACTGTTTTTT.

The chain employs TRBV6-1 and TRBJ1-4; 10 bases fit TRBD1. Germline trimming cut 6 bases from V and 10 bases from J; bases unmatched to any gene: 8. Germline V gene data show CDR1 as MNHNS and CDR2 as SASEGT. This CDR3 region has 14 residues. CDR3 in DNA: TGTGCCAGCAGGGAGGGGACAGGGGTAGGAAAACTGTTTTTT. As protein: CASREGTGVGKLFF.

The table lists this clonotype with a few counts. The J gene is TRBJ2-1, the V gene TRBV20-1, with D maybe TRBD2 (5 bases). CDR1 is DFQATT and CDR2 is SNEGSKA in the germline V gene (reference sequence). V lost 3 bases and J 7 bases, leaving 10 bases between the germline ends. CDR3 length equals 12 residues. CDR3 in DNA: TGCAGTGCTAGGGAGGACGGGAATGAGCAGTTCTTC. It specifies CSAREDGNEQFF.

The chain is built from TRBV7-2 and TRBJ2-6; no clear D gene. This CDR3 is built from 17 residues. Trimming took off 5 bases at V and 0 bases at J, with 14 bases between the two ends. Per the germline V gene, CDR1 is SGHTA and CDR2 is FQGNSA. The CDR3 protein is CASSPISVDSGANVLTF. Written as DNA, the CDR3 is TGTGCCAGCAGCCCTATTTCAGTGGACTCTGGGGCCAACGTCCTGACTTTC.

V is TRBV6-2 or TRBV6-3 and J is TRBJ2-1; TRBD1 aligns across 7 bases. Germline CDR1 reads MNHEY; CDR2 reads SVGEGT. The CDR3 runs to 16 residues. The V segment lost 6 bases and the J segment 3 bases; nucleotides outside the gene matches: 11. CDR3 coding DNA: TGTGCCAGCAGATATGCCGGGACAGCCATCTACAATGAGCAGTTCTTC. Encoded protein: CASRYAGTAIYNEQFF.

The CDR3 DNA reads TGCGCCAGCAGCCAAGATAACCAGCTTGGCCAGCCCCAGCATTTT. This codes for CASSQDNQLGQPQHF. The V gene is TRBV4-3, the J gene TRBJ1-5; D is uncertain. The CDR3 is made up of 15 amino acids. CDR1 LGHNA and CDR2 YSLEER come from the germline V gene. Trimming took off 0 bases at V and 7 bases at J, with 13 bases between the two ends.

The rearrangement joins TRBV29-1 to TRBJ2-7; TRBD2 aligns across 13 bases. V shed 6 bases, J shed 6 bases, and the junction held 5 bases outside the gene matches. Germline CDR1 is SQVTM and CDR2 is ANQGSEA. The CDR3 sequence is 13 residues long. Here the CDR3 DNA reads TGCAGCGTCCCCCGGACTAGCGGGGGCGAGCAGTACTTC. Translated, it gives CSVPRTSGGEQYF.

The chain has TRBV18 and TRBJ2-5; D unclear. V was cut by 2 bases and J by 1 base, with 5 bases left in between. The germline V gene has CDR1 KGHSH and CDR2 LQKENI. This CDR3 region has 13 residues. CDR3 nucleotides: TGTGCCAGCTCACCATCGACCCAAGAGACCCAGTACTTC. Translating it yields CASSPSTQETQYF.

The chain carries TRBV4-3 and TRBJ1-6; D is ambiguous. Trimming shortened V by 6 bases and J by 7 bases, and 10 bases separated the two germline ends. The CDR3 is 13 residues long. Germline CDR1 LGHNA, CDR2 YSLEER. CDR3 protein: CASRLTGNSPLHF. The CDR3 DNA reads TGCGCCAGCAGACTCACGGGGAATTCACCCCTCCACTTT.

This clonotype was counted between two and nine times. The chain joins TRBV6-1 to TRBJ1-1; TRBD1 might be the D (5 bases). CDR3 length equals 13 residues. The germline V and J ends were trimmed by 6 bases and 4 bases, with 12 bases remaining between them. CDR1 and CDR2 from the germline V gene are MNHNS and SASEGT. As DNA, the CDR3 is TGTGCCAGCAGCGACACAAGGGGCACTGAAGCTTTCTTT. This gives the protein CASSDTRGTEAFF.